This is a list of T cell receptor beta chains from one sample in a study of blood T cell repertoires in COVID-19. Profiling relied on immunoSEQ multiplex PCR, and the TCRdb table lists in-frame clones only, not all of them. The sample has 140,000 to 150,000 clones, 80% seen once. Sequenced material: peripheral blood. The source is a man between 65 and 80 years old who had recovered from COVID-19. Both conserved end residues are part of each CDR3. Each record gives: clone size, D gene, J gene, V gene, CDR3 protein, CDR3 DNA. D genes are given only for firm matches. The listing skips clone size in some rows; elsewhere it reads once, few, many or a size class.

clone size: .
D gene: .
J gene: TRBJ2-7
V gene: TRBV28
CDR3 protein: CASGYGGKAYEQYF
CDR3 DNA: TGTGCCAGCGGTTACGGGGGAAAGGCCTACGAGCAGTACTTC

clone size: once
D gene: TRBD1
J gene: TRBJ1-4
V gene: TRBV9
CDR3 protein: CASSFRGTGDEKLFF
CDR3 DNA: TGTGCCAGCAGCTTTAGGGGGACAGGGGATGAAAAACTGTTTTTT

clone size: .
D gene: TRBD1
J gene: TRBJ2-1
V gene: TRBV7-9
CDR3 protein: CASSFYRGRRNEQFF
CDR3 DNA: TGTGCCAGCAGCTTTTACAGGGGGCGCCGGAATGAGCAGTTCTTC

clone size: .
D gene: .
J gene: TRBJ2-3
V gene: TRBV24-1
CDR3 protein: CATSAPGVGGTDTQYF
CDR3 DNA: TGTGCCACCAGTGCTCCGGGGGTGGGAGGTACAGATACGCAGTATTTT

clone size: .
D gene: TRBD2
J gene: TRBJ2-7
V gene: TRBV3-1/TRBV3-2
CDR3 protein: CASSRRPTSAGDPQYF
CDR3 DNA: TGTGCCAGCAGTCGTCGACCAACCTCAGCGGGAGACCCGCAGTACTTC

clone size: .
D gene: .
J gene: TRBJ1-4
V gene: TRBV2
CDR3 protein: CASRPTQRMGEKLFF
CDR3 DNA: TGTGCCAGCCGACCTACACAGAGAATGGGTGAAAAACTGTTTTTT

clone size: .
D gene: .
J gene: TRBJ2-7
V gene: TRBV11-2
CDR3 protein: CASSWGDQPYEQYF
CDR3 DNA: TGTGCCAGCAGCTGGGGGGACCAACCCTACGAGCAGTACTTC

clone size: .
D gene: TRBD2
J gene: TRBJ2-7
V gene: TRBV7-2
CDR3 protein: CASSSVAGGRAEQYF
CDR3 DNA: TGTGCCAGCAGCTCGGTAGCGGGGGGTCGAGCCGAGCAGTACTTC

clone size: .
D gene: TRBD2
J gene: TRBJ2-7
V gene: TRBV10-3
CDR3 protein: CAISERLAGYEQYF
CDR3 DNA: TGTGCCATCAGTGAAAGGCTAGCGGGGTACGAGCAGTACTTC

clone size: .
D gene: TRBD2
J gene: TRBJ2-1
V gene: TRBV7-2
CDR3 protein: CASSTGTSNEQFF
CDR3 DNA: TGTGCCAGCAGCACCGGGACTAGTAATGAGCAGTTCTTC

clone size: .
D gene: .
J gene: TRBJ2-7
V gene: TRBV2
CDR3 protein: CASSVEASYEQYF
CDR3 DNA: TGTGCCAGCAGTGTCGAGGCCTCCTACGAGCAGTACTTC

clone size: .
D gene: .
J gene: TRBJ2-5
V gene: TRBV29-1
CDR3 protein: CSVDSGAAQYF
CDR3 DNA: TGCAGCGTTGACTCAGGGGCAGCCCAGTACTTC

clone size: .
D gene: TRBD1
J gene: TRBJ1-1
V gene: TRBV7-6
CDR3 protein: CASSRTGGAWTEAFF
CDR3 DNA: TGTGCCAGCAGCCGCACAGGGGGCGCGTGGACTGAAGCTTTCTTT

clone size: .
D gene: TRBD2
J gene: TRBJ2-1
V gene: TRBV12-3/TRBV12-4
CDR3 protein: CASQTSGDNEQFF
CDR3 DNA: TGTGCCAGCCAGACTAGCGGAGACAATGAGCAGTTCTTC

clone size: .
D gene: TRBD1
J gene: TRBJ2-2
V gene: TRBV24-1
CDR3 protein: CATSDARGRDTGELFF
CDR3 DNA: TGTGCCACCAGTGATGCGAGGGGGCGAGACACCGGGGAGCTGTTTTTT

clone size: .
D gene: TRBD2
J gene: TRBJ2-2
V gene: TRBV9
CDR3 protein: CASSSPISGTSLPGELFF
CDR3 DNA: TGTGCCAGCAGCTCACCTATTAGCGGGACCTCCTTACCCGGGGAGCTGTTTTTT

clone size: .
D gene: .
J gene: TRBJ1-6
V gene: TRBV20-1
CDR3 protein: CSASILTRDNSPLHF
CDR3 DNA: TGCAGTGCTAGTATCCTGACTAGAGATAATTCACCCCTCCACTTT

clone size: .
D gene: TRBD2
J gene: TRBJ2-1
V gene: TRBV5-5
CDR3 protein: CASSREGSRNNEQFF
CDR3 DNA: TGTGCCAGCAGCAGGGAGGGGTCGCGGAACAATGAGCAGTTCTTC

clone size: .
D gene: .
J gene: TRBJ1-1
V gene: TRBV23-1
CDR3 protein: CASSQSALGRGGIKNTEAFF
CDR3 DNA: TGCGCCAGCAGTCAATCCGCCCTTGGGCGGGGGGGTATAAAGAACACTGAAGCTTTCTTT

clone size: .
D gene: .
J gene: TRBJ1-6
V gene: TRBV5-1
CDR3 protein: CASSSGLKGRDNSPLHF
CDR3 DNA: TGCGCCAGCAGCTCTGGACTGAAAGGGAGAGATAATTCACCCCTCCACTTT

clone size: once
D gene: TRBD2
J gene: TRBJ2-1
V gene: TRBV9
CDR3 protein: CASSVEAGAHWNEQFF
CDR3 DNA: TGTGCCAGCAGCGTAGAAGCGGGAGCGCACTGGAATGAGCAGTTCTTC

clone size: .
D gene: TRBD1
J gene: TRBJ2-7
V gene: TRBV11-2
CDR3 protein: CASSLVGQRFYEQYF
CDR3 DNA: TGTGCCAGCAGCTTAGTGGGACAGAGATTCTACGAGCAGTACTTC

clone size: .
D gene: TRBD2
J gene: TRBJ2-5
V gene: TRBV12-5
CDR3 protein: CASGLGTGGETQYF
CDR3 DNA: TGTGCTAGTGGTTTGGGGACGGGGGGGGAGACCCAGTACTTC

clone size: .
D gene: .
J gene: TRBJ2-7
V gene: TRBV7-9
CDR3 protein: CASSREIGGLIDEQYF
CDR3 DNA: TGTGCCAGCAGCCGAGAGATCGGGGGATTGATTGACGAGCAGTACTTC

clone size: .
D gene: TRBD2
J gene: TRBJ2-7
V gene: TRBV27
CDR3 protein: CASSLKAGGLGPYEQYF
CDR3 DNA: TGTGCCAGCAGTTTAAAGGCGGGAGGCCTAGGTCCGTACGAGCAGTACTTC

clone size: .
D gene: .
J gene: TRBJ2-7
V gene: TRBV7-2
CDR3 protein: CASSFGPGILPYEQYF
CDR3 DNA: TGTGCCAGCAGCTTTGGTCCCGGGATACTCCCGTACGAGCAGTACTTC

clone size: .
D gene: TRBD2
J gene: TRBJ2-3
V gene: TRBV6-2/TRBV6-3
CDR3 protein: CASSYRIREVNTQYF
CDR3 DNA: TGTGCCAGCAGTTACCGGATTCGGGAGGTAAATACGCAGTATTTT

clone size: .
D gene: TRBD1
J gene: TRBJ2-7
V gene: TRBV2
CDR3 protein: CASRGGQGYEQYF
CDR3 DNA: TGTGCCAGCAGGGGAGGACAGGGATACGAGCAGTACTTC

clone size: .
D gene: .
J gene: TRBJ1-3
V gene: TRBV10-3
CDR3 protein: CAISESSSGNTIYF
CDR3 DNA: TGTGCCATCAGTGAGTCTAGCTCTGGAAACACCATATATTTT

clone size: .
D gene: TRBD2
J gene: TRBJ2-3
V gene: TRBV7-9
CDR3 protein: CASSLAGVSGTDTQYF
CDR3 DNA: TGTGCCAGCAGCTTGGCGGGGGTTAGCGGCACAGATACGCAGTATTTT

clone size: once
D gene: TRBD2
J gene: TRBJ2-1
V gene: TRBV5-4
CDR3 protein: CASSPGTSGTNEQFF
CDR3 DNA: TGTGCCAGCAGTCCCGGGACTAGCGGGACCAATGAGCAGTTCTTC

clone size: .
D gene: TRBD1
J gene: TRBJ1-1
V gene: TRBV7-8
CDR3 protein: CASSFRQGMNTEAFF
CDR3 DNA: TGTGCCAGCAGCTTTCGACAGGGGATGAACACTGAAGCTTTCTTT

clone size: .
D gene: .
J gene: TRBJ2-2
V gene: TRBV4-1
CDR3 protein: CASSNRGRELFF
CDR3 DNA: TGCGCCAGCAGCAACAGAGGGAGGGAGCTGTTTTTT

clone size: once
D gene: TRBD1
J gene: TRBJ2-7
V gene: TRBV19
CDR3 protein: CASSKQGAKSEQYF
CDR3 DNA: TGTGCCAGTAGTAAACAGGGGGCGAAATCCGAGCAGTACTTC

clone size: .
D gene: .
J gene: TRBJ1-1
V gene: TRBV4-2
CDR3 protein: CASSPGQNTEAFF
CDR3 DNA: TGTGCCAGCAGCCCCGGACAGAACACTGAAGCTTTCTTT

clone size: .
D gene: TRBD2
J gene: TRBJ2-2
V gene: TRBV7-6
CDR3 protein: CASSLSLAGVGRTHTGELFF
CDR3 DNA: TGTGCCAGCAGCTTAAGTCTAGCGGGAGTGGGGAGGACCCATACCGGGGAGCTGTTTTTT

clone size: .
D gene: .
J gene: TRBJ2-3
V gene: TRBV5-1
CDR3 protein: CASSLLTDTQYF
CDR3 DNA: TGCGCCAGCAGCCTACTGACAGATACGCAGTATTTT

clone size: .
D gene: .
J gene: TRBJ2-7
V gene: TRBV30
CDR3 protein: CAWSEARYEQYF
CDR3 DNA: TGTGCCTGGAGCGAAGCCCGATACGAGCAGTACTTC

clone size: .
D gene: .
J gene: TRBJ2-2
V gene: TRBV7-3
CDR3 protein: CASSWTDTGELFF
CDR3 DNA: TGTGCCAGCAGTTGGACAGACACCGGGGAGCTGTTTTTT

clone size: .
D gene: .
J gene: TRBJ2-3
V gene: TRBV28
CDR3 protein: CASGEGGASTDTQYF
CDR3 DNA: TGTGCCAGCGGAGAGGGCGGGGCTAGCACAGATACGCAGTATTTT

clone size: .
D gene: .
J gene: TRBJ2-3
V gene: TRBV6-1
CDR3 protein: CASSEKEADTQYF
CDR3 DNA: TGTGCCAGCAGTGAGAAGGAGGCAGATACGCAGTATTTT

clone size: .
D gene: .
J gene: TRBJ1-6
V gene: TRBV5-5
CDR3 protein: CASSFLYQGNSPLHF
CDR3 DNA: TGTGCCAGCAGCTTCTTATATCAGGGTAATTCACCCCTCCACTTT

clone size: .
D gene: .
J gene: TRBJ2-3
V gene: TRBV19
CDR3 protein: CASSSGLSTDTQYF
CDR3 DNA: TGTGCCAGTAGCTCAGGGTTAAGCACAGATACGCAGTATTTT

clone size: .
D gene: TRBD2
J gene: TRBJ2-7
V gene: TRBV4-2
CDR3 protein: CASSFGTSGTYEQYF
CDR3 DNA: TGTGCCAGCAGCTTCGGGACTAGCGGTACCTACGAGCAGTACTTC

clone size: .
D gene: .
J gene: TRBJ2-7
V gene: TRBV6-2/TRBV6-3
CDR3 protein: CASSPDLAYEQYF
CDR3 DNA: TGTGCCAGCAGTCCCGACTTGGCCTACGAGCAGTACTTC

clone size: .
D gene: TRBD2
J gene: TRBJ2-7
V gene: TRBV4-1
CDR3 protein: CASSQEPASGRQDEQYF
CDR3 DNA: TGCGCCAGCAGCCAAGAACCGGCTAGCGGGAGGCAGGACGAGCAGTACTTC

clone size: .
D gene: .
J gene: TRBJ2-7
V gene: TRBV19
CDR3 protein: CASRDRGGYEQYF
CDR3 DNA: TGTGCCAGTAGAGACAGAGGGGGCTACGAGCAGTACTTC

clone size: .
D gene: TRBD2
J gene: TRBJ2-2
V gene: TRBV2
CDR3 protein: CASRTSGSGELFF
CDR3 DNA: TGTGCCAGCCGGACTAGCGGGAGTGGGGAGCTGTTTTTT

clone size: .
D gene: .
J gene: TRBJ2-5
V gene: TRBV5-1
CDR3 protein: CASSPGLSQETQYF
CDR3 DNA: TGCGCCAGCAGTCCCGGACTGAGCCAAGAGACCCAGTACTTC

clone size: .
D gene: TRBD2
J gene: TRBJ2-7
V gene: TRBV6-2/TRBV6-3
CDR3 protein: CASSPGTSGSYEQYF
CDR3 DNA: TGTGCCAGCAGCCCTGGGACTAGCGGGAGCTACGAGCAGTACTTC